Below, 28 T cell receptor beta chains from the same sample are listed, as sequenced in a study of blood T cell repertoires in COVID-19. Sequencing used immunoSEQ multiplex PCR; TCRdb keeps in-frame clones, though not all of them. The sample lists 42,000 or so clones, 76% occurring once. Sequenced sample: peripheral blood. Source of these receptors: an older man with acute or convalescent COVID-19.

The chain has TRBV19 and TRBJ1-6; TRBD1 aligns across 10 bases. CDR1 and CDR2 from the germline V gene are LNHDA and SQIVND (reference sequence). The V gene end was trimmed by 9 bases and the J gene end by 9 bases; junction bases not matched to a gene: 11. The CDR3 is 15 residues long. CDR3: CASQTGGGRSSPLHF. Here the CDR3 DNA reads TGTGCCAGCCAGACAGGGGGCGGGAGAAGTTCACCCCTCCACTTT.

The rearrangement uses TRBV5-1 and TRBJ1-3, with D tentatively TRBD1 (5 bases). The CDR3 totals 14 residues. CDR1 and CDR2 from the germline V gene are SGHRS and YFSETQ. The germline V and J ends were trimmed by 2 bases and 4 bases, with 10 bases remaining between them. The CDR3 reads CASSLGATGNTIYF. The CDR3, as DNA: TGCGCCAGCAGCTTAGGGGCTACCGGAAACACCATATATTTT.

The chain couples TRBV2 to TRBJ1-5, with 9 bases fitting TRBD1. The CDR3 loop spans 16 amino acids. The junction had 5 bases not matched to a gene; V was cut back by 5 bases and J by 0 bases. Germline lookup yields CDR1 SNHLY and CDR2 FYNNEI. Here the CDR3 DNA reads TGTGCCAGCAGTCCACAGGGGGCCGGTAGCAATCAGCCCCAGCATTTT. Its translation is CASSPQGAGSNQPQHF.

CDR3: CASSSGQGAREKLFF. CDR3 nucleotides: TGTGCCAGCAGCTCAGGACAGGGGGCGCGTGAAAAACTGTTTTTT. This chain joins TRBV14 and TRBJ1-4; 11 bases align to TRBD1. Trimming removed 5 bases from V and 7 bases from J; junction bases left unmatched: 6. Germline assignment: CDR1 SGHDN and CDR2 FVKESK. The CDR3 length is 15 residues.

The chain joins TRBV7-2 to TRBJ2-7; TRBD1 matches at 8 bases. This CDR3 has 16 residues. Germline V gene data show CDR1 as SGHTA and CDR2 as FQGNSA. Germline trimming cut 5 bases from V and 1 base from J; bases unmatched to any gene: 10. In DNA form, the CDR3 reads TGTGCCAGCAGCGACCGCCGGGACAGGAGGTCCTACGAGCAGTACTTC. This encodes CASSDRRDRRSYEQYF.

The chain uses TRBV11-2 and TRBJ2-7; tentatively, D is TRBD1 (6 bases). The CDR3 is 14 residues long. Germline loops: CDR1 SGHAT, CDR2 FQNNGV. Between the trimmed V and J ends, which lost 3 bases and 2 bases, there was a span of 11 bases. The CDR3 DNA is TGTGCCAGCAGCTTGCAGGGGTCAACCTACGAGCAGTACTTC. It is translated as CASSLQGSTYEQYF.

The chain joins TRBV11-1 to TRBJ2-2; no clear D gene. Germline-derived CDR1 and CDR2 are SGHAT and FQDESV (reference sequence). The ends were cut back, 5 bases at V and 4 bases at J, with 11 bases in the middle. The CDR3 is made up of 14 amino acids. The CDR3 DNA reads as TGTGCCAGCAGCGCACAACAAAGCACCGGGGAGCTGTTTTTT. Protein sequence: CASSAQQSTGELFF. Filled out from reference TRBV11-1 and TRBJ2-2, the complete variable domain reads EAEVAQSPRYKITEKSQAVAFWCDPISGHATLYWYRQILGQGPELLVQFQDESVVDDSQLPKDRFSAERLKGVDSTLKIQPAELGDSAMYLCASSAQQSTGELFFGEGSRLTVL.

The chain uses TRBV5-1 and TRBJ2-7; tentatively, D is TRBD1 (6 bases). Trimming took off 1 base at V and 7 bases at J, with 21 bases between the two ends. This CDR3 has 16 amino acids. Per germline, CDR1 SGHRS and CDR2 YFSETQ. CDR3 in amino acids: CASSLHPDSTLREQYF. The CDR3 nucleotides are TGCGCCAGCAGCTTGCACCCGGACAGCACGTTACGGGAGCAGTACTTC.

The V call is TRBV7-3, the J call TRBJ2-5; the match to TRBD1 covers 9 bases. This CDR3 region has 13 residues. Per the germline V gene, CDR1 is SGHTA and CDR2 is FQGTGA. With V trimmed by 5 bases and J by 5 bases, 3 bases remained unmatched. The CDR3 nucleotides read TGTGCCAGCAGCACACAGGGGGCGGAGACCCAGTACTTC. It translates to CASSTQGAETQYF.

CDR3 amino acids: CASSYTENQETQYF. As DNA, the CDR3 is TGTGCCAGCAGTTATACAGAAAACCAAGAGACCCAGTACTTC. The gene calls are TRBV2 and TRBJ2-5, with no clear D. The V end was cut by 5 bases, the J end by 0 bases, with 10 bases between. CDR1 and CDR2 from the germline V gene are SNHLY and FYNNEI. This CDR3 spans 14 amino acids.

V is TRBV15 and J is TRBJ2-3; 15 positions agree with TRBD2. This CDR3 contains 17 residues. V shed 5 bases, J shed 0 bases, and the junction held 3 bases outside the gene matches. Germline V CDR1 and CDR2: LNHNV, YYDKDF (reference sequence). CDR3 nucleotides: TGTGCCACCAGCGGAGGGACTAGCGGGAGGAGCACAGATACGCAGTATTTT. Protein: CATSGGTSGRSTDTQYF.

J is TRBJ2-7 and V is TRBV15, with TRBD2 identical over 7 bases. The CDR3 is made up of 12 amino acids. V trimming: 4 bases; J trimming: 6 bases; junction bases outside the gene matches: 3. The germline CDR1 and CDR2 sequences are LNHNV and YYDKDF (reference sequence). Here the CDR3 reads CATSTWGGEQYF. DNA of the CDR3: TGTGCCACCAGCACCTGGGGGGGCGAGCAGTACTTC.

V is TRBV7-2 and J is TRBJ2-7; 7 nucleotides match TRBD2. There are 14 residues in the CDR3. The V gene's germline CDR1 is SGHTA and CDR2 FQGNSA. The V gene end was trimmed by 3 bases and the J gene end by 3 bases; junction bases not matched to a gene: 5. The CDR3 DNA follows: TGTGCCAGCAGCTTGCAAGCGGGATACTACGAGCAGTACTTC. It is translated as CASSLQAGYYEQYF.

The chain carries TRBV19 and TRBJ1-3, with TRBD1 as a possible D gene (5 bases). Trimming shortened V by 4 bases and J by 11 bases, and 12 bases separated the two germline ends. The CDR3 sequence is 12 residues long. In germline, CDR1 is LNHDA, CDR2 SQIVND (reference sequence). CDR3 sequence (DNA): TGTGCCAGTAGTACGGGACTGAGGCCCATATATTTT. It is translated as CASSTGLRPIYF.

This sequence joins TRBV3-1 (or the pseudogene TRBV3-2) and TRBJ1-2; D unresolved. V was trimmed by 4 bases and J by 1 base, leaving 10 bases between them. The V gene's germline CDR1 is LGHDT and CDR2 YNNKEL (reference sequence). The CDR3 has 14 residues. CDR3 in amino acids: CASSLSIINYGYTF. Here the CDR3 DNA reads TGTGCCAGCAGCCTCTCTATCATTAACTATGGCTACACCTTC.

This chain joins TRBV5-4 and TRBJ2-7, with D maybe TRBD1 (6 bases). V was pared by 0 bases and J by 3 bases, with 13 bases between. Germline CDR1 SGHNT, CDR2 YYREEE (reference sequence). The length of the CDR3 is 15 residues. CDR3 nucleotide sequence: TGTGCCAGCAGCTTGGTGGGGGCTAGCTACTACGAGCAGTACTTC. This gives the protein CASSLVGASYYEQYF.

The chain carries TRBV6-1 and TRBJ1-4; 10 positions match TRBD1. Trimming at V came to 3 bases and at J to 1 base, leaving 5 bases not matched to a gene. The CDR3 extends over 17 amino acids. Germline V gene data show CDR1 as MNHNS and CDR2 as SASEGT. The CDR3 here is CASSDPGQGKTNEKLFF. CDR3 coding DNA: TGTGCCAGCAGTGACCCGGGACAGGGGAAAACTAATGAAAAACTGTTTTTT.

This chain uses TRBV19 with TRBJ1-4; D is uncertain. CDR1 is LNHDA and CDR2 is SQIVND in the germline V gene (reference sequence). This CDR3 has 15 residues. Trimming took 5 bases from V and 3 from J, leaving 13 bases between them. CDR3 amino acids: CASSPTDPPNEKLFF. In DNA, the CDR3 is TGTGCCAGTAGTCCTACAGATCCTCCTAATGAAAAACTGTTTTTT.

This clone was recorded once. The chain links TRBV28 to TRBJ2-5; 11 bases line up with TRBD2. Per the germline V gene, CDR1 is MDHEN and CDR2 is SYDVKM. This CDR3 comprises 17 residues. V dropped 7 bases and J dropped 1; count of bases not matched to a gene: 11. The CDR3 coding sequence is TGTGCCAGCAACCCCAGGGCTAGCGGGAGGATCCAAGAGACCCAGTACTTC. Its translation: CASNPRASGRIQETQYF.

The rearrangement uses TRBV3-1 (or the pseudogene TRBV3-2) and TRBJ1-1; 8 bases agree with TRBD1. Trimming removed 2 bases from V and 6 bases from J; junction bases left unmatched: 5. The CDR3 sequence is 14 residues long. Looked up from germline, CDR1 is LGHDT and CDR2 is YNNKEL (reference sequence). Here the CDR3 reads CASSQIGDRSEAFF. The CDR3 DNA reads TGTGCCAGCAGCCAAATAGGGGACAGGTCTGAAGCTTTCTTT.

V usage is TRBV18 and J usage is TRBJ2-7; D remains unclear. Trimming removed 2 bases from V and 3 bases from J, with 11 bases in between. Germline loops: CDR1 KGHSH, CDR2 LQKENI. This CDR3 has 14 amino acids. The CDR3 DNA is TGTGCCAGCTCACCAGGGCAGGCAGGCTACGAGCAGTACTTC. It is translated as CASSPGQAGYEQYF.

The chain has TRBV18 and TRBJ1-2; tentatively, D is TRBD1 (5 bases). CDR1 is KGHSH and CDR2 is LQKENI in the germline V gene. The CDR3 is 13 amino acids. With 2 bases removed from V and 3 bases from J, the gap between germline ends came to 7 bases. In DNA, the CDR3 is TGTGCCAGCTCACCAGGGGCCGACTATGGCTACACCTTC. Its protein is CASSPGADYGYTF. Filled out from reference TRBV18 and TRBJ1-2, the complete variable domain reads NAGVMQNPRHLVRRRGQEARLRCSPMKGHSHVYWYRQLPEEGLKFMVYLQKENIIDESGMPKERFSAEFPKEGPSILRIQQVVRGDSAAYFCASSPGADYGYTFGSGTRLTVV.

The chain employs TRBV30 and TRBJ2-6; a possible D gene is TRBD1 (6 bases). The CDR3 is made up of 15 amino acids. The germline gives CDR1 GTSNPN, CDR2 SVGIG (reference sequence). The ends were cut back, 2 bases at V and 4 bases at J, with 12 bases in the middle. The CDR3 DNA reads TGTGCCTGGAGTCCAGGGGTAGCCGGGGCCAACGTCCTGACTTTC. Translated, it gives CAWSPGVAGANVLTF.

V is TRBV11-1 and J is TRBJ2-3; maybe TRBD2 (6 bases). CDR1 and CDR2 (germline): SGHAT, FQDESV (reference sequence). Trimming left V 4 bases short and J 2 bases short, with 16 bases between. The length of the CDR3 is 16 residues. CDR3 nucleotides: TGTGCCAGCAGCTCCGGAACGGGGGTAACCACAGATACGCAGTATTTT. It yields the protein CASSSGTGVTTDTQYF.

The chain employs TRBV5-6 and TRBJ2-7; tentative D call: TRBD1 (6 bases). The CDR3 extends over 13 amino acids. Per germline, CDR1 SGHDT and CDR2 YYEEEE. Between the trimmed V and J ends, which lost 3 bases and 2 bases, there was a span of 9 bases. CDR3 sequence: CASSSDRTYEQYF. Here the CDR3 DNA reads TGTGCCAGCAGCTCCGACAGGACCTACGAGCAGTACTTC. Combining the CDR3 with reference TRBV5-6 and TRBJ2-7 gives the whole variable domain DAGVTQSPTHLIKTRGQQVTLRCSPKSGHDTVSWYQQALGQGPQFIFQYYEEEERQRGNFPDRFSGHQFPNYSSELNVNALLLGDSALYLCASSSDRTYEQYFGPGTRLTVT.

J is TRBJ1-6 and V is TRBV5-1; D gene ambiguous. This CDR3 is 14 amino acids long. Germline assignment: CDR1 SGHRS and CDR2 YFSETQ. Trimming left V 4 bases short and J 7 bases short, with 12 bases between. As DNA, the CDR3 is TGCGCCAGCAGCCGAGTACGGGGAAATTCACCCCTCCACTTT. Encoded protein: CASSRVRGNSPLHF.

This chain uses TRBV10-3 with TRBJ2-7, with 8 bases fitting TRBD2. Germline V gene sequence: CDR1 ENHRY, CDR2 SYGVKD. This CDR3 is built from 12 residues. The CDR3 sequence is CVTSGDSYEQYF. Here the CDR3 DNA reads TGTGTTACTAGCGGCGACTCCTACGAGCAGTACTTC.

The chain is built from TRBV6-5 and TRBJ1-4; D not resolved. The CDR3 length is 15 residues. V lost 6 bases to trimming and J lost 2 bases, with 13 bases between them. Germline V gene lookup returns CDR1 MNHEY and CDR2 SVGAGI. CDR3 region: CASSLRPGTNEKLFF. DNA of the CDR3: TGTGCCAGCAGCCTTAGACCCGGGACTAATGAAAAACTGTTTTTT.